This T cell receptor beta chain is drawn from a study of cytomegalovirus exposure and HLA in healthy donors. This clone was detected once. Germline V lookup: CDR1 SEHNR, CDR2 FQNEAQ (reference sequence). V was shortened by 3 bases and J by 4 bases, with 19 bases between the two germline ends. The CDR3 length is 16 residues. Primers included in the PCR were 60 Vbeta and 13 Jbeta primers. TCRdb's table, derived via immunoSEQ multiplex PCR, lists solely in-frame clones and lacks some. Among some 160,000 clones listed, over 70% were seen once. This TCR was sampled from a woman aged 35 to 49 in good health and CMV-seronegative. Sequenced material: PBMCs. The J gene is TRBJ2-7, the V gene TRBV7-9; D is possibly TRBD1 (5 bases). The CDR3 loop reads CASSFLMGMKGYEQYF. CDR3 coding DNA: TGTGCCAGCAGCTTTTTGATGGGAATGAAGGGGTACGAGCAGTACTTC.